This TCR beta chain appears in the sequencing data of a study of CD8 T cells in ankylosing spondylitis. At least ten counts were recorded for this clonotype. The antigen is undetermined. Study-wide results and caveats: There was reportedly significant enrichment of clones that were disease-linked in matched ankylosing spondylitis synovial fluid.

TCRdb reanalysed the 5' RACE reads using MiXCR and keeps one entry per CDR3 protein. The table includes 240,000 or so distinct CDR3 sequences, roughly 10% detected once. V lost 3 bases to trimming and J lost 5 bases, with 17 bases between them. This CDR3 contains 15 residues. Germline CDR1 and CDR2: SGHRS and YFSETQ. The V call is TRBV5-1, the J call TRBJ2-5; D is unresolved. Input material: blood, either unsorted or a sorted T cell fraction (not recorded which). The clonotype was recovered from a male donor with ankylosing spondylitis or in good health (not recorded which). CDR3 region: CASSSSLGLRETQYF. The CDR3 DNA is TGCGCCAGCAGCTCCTCATTGGGATTGAGGGAGACCCAGTACTTC.